One sample yielded the 32 T cell receptor beta chains listed below, sequenced in a study of OX40 agonist ivuxolimab in advanced cancers. Method: immunoSEQ multiplex PCR; TCRdb's copy keeps in-frame clones and lacks some. The sample consists of fewer than 100,000 clones, roughly 86% of them appearing once. The sequencing here drew on CD4+ or CD8+ T cells sorted from blood, taken in a trial of the OX40 agonist ivuxolimab. These receptors were taken from an adult with an advanced solid tumor such as melanoma, head and neck, liver or kidney cancer.

V usage is TRBV2 and J usage is TRBJ1-1; D not certain. This CDR3 comprises 14 residues. Trimming removed 4 bases at V and 3 bases at J, with 12 bases between. The germline V gene encodes CDR1 SNHLY and CDR2 FYNNEI. The CDR3 here is CASSVRPTDTEAFF. In DNA form, the CDR3 reads TGTGCCAGCAGTGTTCGACCGACGGACACTGAAGCTTTCTTT.

This clone has just one count. J is TRBJ2-3 and V is TRBV5-6; 7 positions match TRBD2. The V segment lost 4 bases and the J segment 0 bases; nucleotides outside the gene matches: 8. Germline V gene sequence: CDR1 SGHDT, CDR2 YYEEEE. The CDR3 length is 16 residues. In DNA form, the CDR3 reads TGTGCCAGCAGCCCGGGGGGATCCGCTAGCACAGATACGCAGTATTTT. Translation gives CASSPGGSASTDTQYF. Using reference TRBV5-6 and TRBJ2-3 for the parts outside the CDR3, the full variable domain is DAGVTQSPTHLIKTRGQQVTLRCSPKSGHDTVSWYQQALGQGPQFIFQYYEEEERQRGNFPDRFSGHQFPNYSSELNVNALLLGDSALYLCASSPGGSASTDTQYFGPGTRLTVL.

CDR3 sequence: CASSLGVRGVGTEAFF. As DNA, the CDR3 is TGTGCCAGCAGTTTGGGCGTCCGCGGGGTGGGCACTGAAGCTTTCTTT. The V gene is TRBV27, the J gene TRBJ1-1, with D hard to call. CDR3 length: 16 amino acids. The V end lost 3 bases, the J end lost 4 bases, and 18 bases lay between the germline ends. The germline V gene has CDR1 MNHEY and CDR2 SMNVEV (reference sequence).

Note on this clone: At one of its ends the junction is not consistent with the germline gene, which may arise from a read error. Other DNA sequences in the same sample also yield this CDR3. This chain uses TRBV7-3 with TRBJ2-3; 8 bases line up with TRBD2. CDR1 SGHTA and CDR2 FQGTGA come from the germline V gene. The CDR3 contains 15 residues. In nucleotides, the CDR3 is TGTGCCAGCAGCTCACTCGGACTAGCAAGAGATACGCAATATTTT. Protein: CASSSLGLARDTQYF.

This chain links TRBV7-9 with TRBJ1-1; D unresolved. The CDR3 sequence is 13 residues long. Germline V gives CDR1 SEHNR, CDR2 FQNEAQ (reference sequence). The V gene lost 2 bases and the J gene lost 1 base, with 5 bases spanning the gap. The CDR3 protein is CASSLPGNTEAFF. Written as DNA, the CDR3 is TGTGCCAGCAGCTTACCAGGGAACACTGAAGCTTTCTTT. Using reference TRBV7-9 and TRBJ1-1 for the parts outside the CDR3, the full variable domain is DTGVSQNPRHKITKRGQNVTFRCDPISEHNRLYWYRQTLGQGPEFLTYFQNEAQLEKSRLLSDRFSAERPKGSFSTLEIQRTEQGDSAMYLCASSLPGNTEAFFGQGTRLTVV.

The rearrangement links TRBV6-1 to TRBJ1-2; 7 bases map to TRBD1. Per germline, CDR1 MNHNS and CDR2 SASEGT. The CDR3 loop spans 15 amino acids. The V gene end was trimmed by 4 bases and the J gene end by 4 bases; junction bases not matched to a gene: 9. CDR3 region: CASSVDRVLGYGYTF. In nucleotides, the CDR3 is TGTGCCAGCAGTGTCGACAGGGTTTTAGGCTATGGCTACACCTTC.

In its sample, this clone was seen once. The J gene is TRBJ2-5, the V gene TRBV7-9; unclear D gene. The germline V and J ends were trimmed by 1 base and 4 bases, with 7 bases remaining between them. Germline values: CDR1 SEHNR, CDR2 FQNEAQ (reference sequence). There are 13 residues in the CDR3. This chain's CDR3 is CASSLVAPETQYF. In DNA form, the CDR3 reads TGTGCCAGCAGCTTAGTTGCCCCAGAGACCCAGTACTTC.

The chain links TRBV19 to TRBJ2-2; D gene unclear. V was shortened by 3 bases and J by 2 bases, with 10 bases between the two germline ends. The CDR3 has 15 residues. CDR1 and CDR2 (germline): LNHDA, SQIVND (reference sequence). This CDR3 is CASSMSPTNTGELFF. CDR3 DNA: TGTGCCAGTAGTATGAGCCCCACAAACACCGGGGAGCTGTTTTTT.

V usage is TRBV28 and J usage is TRBJ2-2; D may be TRBD1 (5 bases). The CDR3 is made up of 15 amino acids. Trimming removed 3 bases at V and 4 bases at J, with 12 bases between. Germline V lookup: CDR1 MDHEN, CDR2 SYDVKM. The CDR3 reads CASSFQGTSTGELFF. CDR3 DNA sequence: TGTGCCAGCAGTTTCCAGGGTACATCCACCGGGGAGCTGTTTTTT. The full variable domain, its missing parts supplied by reference TRBV28 and TRBJ2-2, is DVKVTQSSRYLVKRTGEKVFLECVQDMDHENMFWYRQDPGLGLRLIYFSYDVKMKEKGDIPEGYSVSREKKERFSLILESASTNQTSMYLCASSFQGTSTGELFFGEGSRLTVL.

V usage is TRBV6-5 and J usage is TRBJ2-1; D could derive from TRBD1 or TRBD2 (5 bases each). The germline V and J ends were trimmed by 6 bases and 5 bases, with 17 bases remaining between them. Germline V lookup: CDR1 MNHEY, CDR2 SVGAGI. This CDR3 has 15 amino acids. The CDR3 reads CASRPMGLGDNEQFF. CDR3 nucleotides: TGTGCCAGCAGACCGATGGGTTTGGGGGACAATGAGCAGTTCTTC.

The V call is TRBV4-1, the J call TRBJ2-2; 7 bases match TRBD1. This CDR3 spans 15 amino acids. Germline V CDR1 and CDR2: MGHRA, YSYEKL. The trim removed 6 bases at V and 3 bases at J, leaving 7 bases unmatched. The CDR3 sequence is CASRTTGAHTGELFF. Here the CDR3 DNA reads TGCGCCAGCAGGACCACAGGGGCCCACACCGGGGAGCTGTTTTTT.

This clone was detected only once. J is TRBJ1-2 and V is TRBV7-2, with D possibly matching TRBD1 (6 bases). Germline V gives CDR1 SGHTA, CDR2 FQGNSA. The CDR3 length is 15 residues. The V end lost 2 bases, the J end lost 4 bases, and 14 bases lay between the germline ends. CDR3: CASSLTGARTYGYTF. DNA of the CDR3: TGTGCCAGCAGCTTAACGGGGGCCAGGACCTATGGCTACACCTTC.

This clone was seen just once. The chain links TRBV6-6 to TRBJ2-1, with TRBD2 matching 14 bases. The CDR3 contains 14 residues. CDR1 and CDR2 from the germline V gene are MNHNY and SVGAGI (reference sequence). The V segment lost 11 bases and the J segment 8 bases; nucleotides outside the gene matches: 8. The CDR3: CAGQTSGGDDEQFF. In nucleotides, the CDR3 is TGTGCCGGTCAGACTAGCGGGGGGGATGATGAGCAGTTCTTC.

This chain uses TRBV7-2 with TRBJ2-7, with D uncertain. The germline V and J ends were trimmed by 4 bases and 3 bases, with 7 bases remaining between them. The CDR3 length is 12 residues. In germline, CDR1 is SGHTA, CDR2 FQGNSA. The CDR3 DNA reads as TGTGCCAGCAGCTCCGTTATCTACGAGCAGTACTTC. It specifies CASSSVIYEQYF.

The CDR3 here is CASSLAGLDVNEQFF. CDR3 in DNA: TGTGCCAGCAGCTTGGCAGGGTTAGATGTCAATGAGCAGTTCTTC. The chain recombines TRBV7-2 with TRBJ2-1; the D gene is possibly TRBD1 (5 bases). The CDR3 has 15 amino acids. CDR1 and CDR2 from the germline V gene are SGHTA and FQGNSA. V was trimmed by 3 bases and J by 6 bases, leaving 15 bases between them.

The chain combines TRBV30 with TRBJ1-3, with D unresolved. V was shortened by 6 bases and J by 7 bases, with 7 bases between the two germline ends. The CDR3 contains 10 residues. CDR1 is GTSNPN and CDR2 is SVGIG in the germline V gene (reference sequence). CDR3: CACYGNTIYF. The CDR3 coding sequence is TGTGCCTGCTATGGGAACACCATATATTTT.

This clone appeared a single time. The chain links TRBV28 to TRBJ2-7; 7 nucleotides line up with TRBD1. The length of the CDR3 is 13 residues. Germline CDR1 is MDHEN and CDR2 is SYDVKM. CDR3 sequence (DNA): TGTGCCAGCAGTTTAGGCCAACCAGGGACAGCCGTAGTC. Translating gives CASSLGQPGTAVV.

The rearrangement joins TRBV19 to TRBJ2-1, with a weak D call TRBD2 (6 bases). The CDR3 runs to 18 residues. Germline CDR1 LNHDA, CDR2 SQIVND (reference sequence). With 3 bases removed from V and 0 bases from J, the gap between germline ends came to 18 bases. CDR3 loop: CASSIAVGGRSSYNEQFF. The CDR3 bases are TGTGCCAGTAGTATCGCGGTGGGGGGAAGGAGCTCCTACAATGAGCAGTTCTTC. Looking up the rest from reference TRBV19 and TRBJ2-1 gives the full variable domain: DGGITQSPKYLFRKEGQNVTLSCEQNLNHDAMYWYRQDPGQGLRLIYYSQIVNDFQKGDIAEGYSVSREKKESFPLTVTSAQKNPTAFYLCASSIAVGGRSSYNEQFFGPGTRLTVL.

CDR3 DNA: TGTGCCAGCAGTTTGACAGGGGTCTATGGCTACACCTTC. It specifies CASSLTGVYGYTF. The V call is TRBV6-5, the J call TRBJ1-2; 8 bases agree with TRBD1. The CDR3 length is 13 residues. With V trimmed by 4 bases and J by 4 bases, 2 bases remained unmatched. The V gene's germline CDR1 is MNHEY and CDR2 SVGAGI.

The chain recombines TRBV28 with TRBJ2-5; 9 positions agree with TRBD1. The CDR3 totals 14 residues. Trimming cost V 4 bases and J 4 bases; bases outside gene matches: 4. Germline assignment: CDR1 MDHEN and CDR2 SYDVKM. In nucleotides, the CDR3 is TGTGCCAGCAGTTCCCTGGACAGGGGAGAGACCCAGTACTTC. Protein sequence: CASSSLDRGETQYF. Supplemented by reference TRBV28 and TRBJ2-5, the full variable domain reads DVKVTQSSRYLVKRTGEKVFLECVQDMDHENMFWYRQDPGLGLRLIYFSYDVKMKEKGDIPEGYSVSREKKERFSLILESASTNQTSMYLCASSSLDRGETQYFGPGTRLLVL.

The rearrangement joins TRBV7-9 to TRBJ1-1; D call uncertain. Trimming took 5 bases from V and 1 from J, leaving 5 bases between them. CDR3 length: 12 residues. Germline V gives CDR1 SEHNR, CDR2 FQNEAQ (reference sequence). The CDR3 DNA reads TGTGCCAGCAGCACCCCGAACACTGAAGCTTTCTTT. The encoded protein is CASSTPNTEAFF.

The chain joins TRBV4-3 to TRBJ2-6; D gene unclear. In germline, CDR1 is LGHNA, CDR2 YSLEER. The V and J ends lost 0 bases and 1 base respectively, with 7 bases between them. The CDR3 runs 16 residues. The CDR3 DNA sequence: TGCGCCAGCAGCCAAGATCTCGGGTCTGGGGCCAACGTCCTGACTTTC. Its translation: CASSQDLGSGANVLTF.

J is TRBJ2-2 and V is TRBV7-2; TRBD1 or TRBD2 may be the D gene (5 bases each). CDR3 length equals 15 residues. The V end was cut by 11 bases, the J end by 0 bases, with 16 bases between. The germline CDR1 and CDR2 sequences are SGHTA and FQGNSA. The CDR3 nucleotides read TGTGCCTTTCGCACGGGACCCTCGAACACCGGGGAGCTGTTTTTT. It encodes CAFRTGPSNTGELFF.

The chain joins TRBV5-1 to TRBJ1-4; possible D gene TRBD1, 5 bases. V was trimmed by 4 bases and J by 4 bases, leaving 17 bases between them. CDR3 size: 16 residues. CDR1 SGHRS and CDR2 YFSETQ come from the germline V gene. CDR3 loop: CASSGKQVDGNEKLFF. The CDR3 coding sequence is TGCGCCAGCAGCGGAAAACAGGTGGACGGTAATGAAAAACTGTTTTTT.

The chain couples TRBV19 to TRBJ2-1, with TRBD2 identical over 9 bases. V lost 9 bases, J lost 1 base, and 4 bases stayed unmatched. Germline CDR1 reads LNHDA; CDR2 reads SQIVND (reference sequence). The CDR3 is 14 residues long. CDR3 sequence reads: CASRGGASYNEQFF. In DNA form, the CDR3 reads TGTGCCAGCCGCGGGGGGGCATCCTACAATGAGCAGTTCTTC.

This clone was detected only once. The V call is TRBV29-1, the J call TRBJ1-2, with 7 bases aligning to TRBD1. CDR3 size: 12 residues. J gave up 6 bases and V 6 bases, and 7 bases lay outside the gene matches. CDR1 is SQVTM, CDR2 ANQGSEA, per germline. The CDR3 DNA sequence: TGCAGCGTCTACCGGGACAGTGATGGCTACACCTTC. Encoded protein: CSVYRDSDGYTF.

The CDR3 coding sequence is TGTGCCTGGAGTGGAAATGGAGCCACAGATACGCAGTATTTT. This gives the protein CAWSGNGATDTQYF. The rearrangement links TRBV30 to TRBJ2-3, with D hard to call. V lost 1 base and J 2 bases, leaving 10 bases between the germline ends. Germline V lookup: CDR1 GTSNPN, CDR2 SVGIG (reference sequence). CDR3 length: 14 residues.

The chain combines TRBV4-1 with TRBJ1-2; TRBD1 matches at 8 bases. The germline V gene has CDR1 MGHRA and CDR2 YSYEKL. The ends lost 0 bases at V and 7 bases at J; junction bases unmatched: 13. The CDR3 spans 17 residues. The CDR3 spells CASSQERAGGSLGGYTF. CDR3 bases: TGCGCCAGCAGCCAAGAGAGGGCAGGGGGCTCGTTGGGTGGCTACACCTTC.

This clone was observed a few times. The chain links TRBV11-2 to TRBJ1-6; 7 nucleotides match TRBD1. Germline V gene sequence: CDR1 SGHAT, CDR2 FQNNGV. The CDR3 is 12 residues long. V trimming: 3 bases; J trimming: 16 bases; junction bases outside the gene matches: 6. CDR3 sequence (DNA): TGTGCCAGCAGCTTCTCACAGGGGCGGCTCCACTTT. This encodes CASSFSQGRLHF.

The chain couples TRBV5-4 to TRBJ2-7, with 9 bases matching TRBD1. Germline V gene sequence: CDR1 SGHNT, CDR2 YYREEE (reference sequence). Trimming removed 4 bases from V and 3 bases from J; junction bases left unmatched: 8. This CDR3 region has 15 residues. The CDR3 protein is CASSLVGTGSYEQYF. For the CDR3, the DNA is TGTGCCAGCAGCCTGGTAGGGACAGGGAGCTACGAGCAGTACTTC.

This sequence joins TRBV18 and TRBJ1-5; possibly TRBD1 for D (6 bases). The V end lost 2 bases, the J end lost 5 bases, and 10 bases lay between the germline ends. The CDR3 has 14 amino acids. The V gene's germline CDR1 is KGHSH and CDR2 LQKENI. CDR3 amino acids: CASSPRQEDQPQHF. The CDR3 nucleotides are TGTGCCAGCTCACCAAGACAGGAGGATCAGCCCCAGCATTTT. The whole variable domain, filled in from reference TRBV18 and TRBJ1-5, reads NAGVMQNPRHLVRRRGQEARLRCSPMKGHSHVYWYRQLPEEGLKFMVYLQKENIIDESGMPKERFSAEFPKEGPSILRIQQVVRGDSAAYFCASSPRQEDQPQHFGDGTRLSIL.

The V call is TRBV4-1, the J call TRBJ1-1; 8 nucleotides line up with TRBD1. There are 16 residues in the CDR3. J gave up 1 base and V 0 bases, and 4 bases lay outside the gene matches. Germline V CDR1 and CDR2: MGHRA, YSYEKL. The CDR3 coding sequence is TGCGCCAGCAGCCAAGACTCCGGGACAGGGAACACTGAAGCTTTCTTT. Its translation is CASSQDSGTGNTEAFF.